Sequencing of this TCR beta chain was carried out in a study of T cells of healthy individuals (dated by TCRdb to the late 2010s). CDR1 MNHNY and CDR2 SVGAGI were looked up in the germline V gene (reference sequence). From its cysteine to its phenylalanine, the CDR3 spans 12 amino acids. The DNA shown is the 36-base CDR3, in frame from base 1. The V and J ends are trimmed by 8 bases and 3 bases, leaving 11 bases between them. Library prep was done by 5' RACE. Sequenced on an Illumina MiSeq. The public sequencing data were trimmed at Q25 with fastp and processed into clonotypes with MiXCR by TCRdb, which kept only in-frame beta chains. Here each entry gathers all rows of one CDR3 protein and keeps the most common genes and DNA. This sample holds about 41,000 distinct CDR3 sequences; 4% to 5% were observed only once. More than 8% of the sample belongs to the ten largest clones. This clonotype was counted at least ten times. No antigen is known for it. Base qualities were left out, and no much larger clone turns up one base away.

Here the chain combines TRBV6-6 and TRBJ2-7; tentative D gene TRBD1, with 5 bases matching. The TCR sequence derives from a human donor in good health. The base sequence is TGTGCCAGCGCCCCCAGGGTCTACGAGCAGTACTTC. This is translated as CASAPRVYEQYF.